Listed below are T cell receptor beta chains from one sample, sequenced in a study of T cell responses to AZD1222 COVID-19 vaccine. Measured with immunoSEQ multiplex PCR; TCRdb has only the in-frame clones, and not every one. This table has about 140,000 clones, 90% appearing once. The starting material was peripheral blood, obtained on day 0 of AZD1222 vaccination. These receptors were obtained from an adult in good health. CDR3s include the opening cysteine and the closing phenylalanine or tryptophan. A D gene is named only where the DNA matches it firmly. Clone size is shown for a subset of rows, as once, few, many or a class of expanded clone.

TRBJ1-4	-	-	TRBV6-2/TRBV6-3	TGTGCCAGCAGTTCAGTGGGAGGAGAAAAACTGTTTTTT	CASSSVGGEKLFF
TRBJ1-1	-	TRBD1	TRBV6-6	TGTGCCAGCGGCAGGGGGCGAACTGAAGCTTTCTTT	CASGRGRTEAFF
TRBJ2-5	-	-	TRBV2	TGTGCCAGCAGTTGGGCAGGGGAAGAGACCCAGTACTTC	CASSWAGEETQYF
TRBJ2-7	-	-	TRBV2	TGTGCCAGCAGTGTGCAGGGGGAGGGCGAGCAGTACTTC	CASSVQGEGEQYF
TRBJ1-2	-	-	TRBV29-1	TGCAGCGTTGCATACAGTCCCAACGCTAACTATGGCTACACCTTC	CSVAYSPNANYGYTF
TRBJ2-2	-	-	TRBV15	TGTGCCACCAGCAGAGATCGGGCTGTAAACACCGGGGAGCTGTTTTTT	CATSRDRAVNTGELFF
TRBJ1-1	few	-	TRBV30	TGTGCCTGGAGTACGGGACGGAGGAACACTGAAGCTTTCTTT	CAWSTGRRNTEAFF
TRBJ2-5	-	TRBD1	TRBV2	TGTGCCAGCAAGACAGGGGGCCCTTTGGAGACCCAGTACTTC	CASKTGGPLETQYF
TRBJ2-2	-	-	TRBV18	TGTGCCAGCTCGCCGCGACAGACAAGCACCGGGGAGCTGTTTTTT	CASSPRQTSTGELFF
TRBJ2-1	-	TRBD2	TRBV14	TGTGCCAGCAGCCAAGGCGGGAGGAGGAATGAGCAGTTCTTC	CASSQGGRRNEQFF
TRBJ1-6	-	-	TRBV14	TGTGCCAGCAGCCGCGTCACAGGGAAATCACCCCTCCACTTT	CASSRVTGKSPLHF
TRBJ1-2	once	-	TRBV19	TGTGCCAGTAGTATTTGGGCAGGGTTTGGGGATGCCTATGGCTACACCTTC	CASSIWAGFGDAYGYTF
TRBJ2-1	-	-	TRBV13	TGTGCCAGCAGCTTATGGGATCACCCTGAGCAGTTCTTC	CASSLWDHPEQFF
TRBJ1-5	-	-	TRBV20-1	TGCAGTGCTAGTATGGGGGGCTATAGCAATCAGCCCCAGCATTTT	CSASMGGYSNQPQHF
TRBJ1-3	once	TRBD1	TRBV15	TGTGCCACCAGCAGACCCCTAGGACAGGTCGGAAACACCATATATTTT	CATSRPLGQVGNTIYF
TRBJ1-2	-	-	TRBV19	TGTGCCAGTAGTATGCGAGGGGCCCTCGATGGCTACACCTTC	CASSMRGALDGYTF
TRBJ2-2	-	TRBD1	TRBV11-3	TGTGCCAGCAGCTCCCTAGGACAGGGGGCGAATACCGGGGAGCTGTTTTTT	CASSSLGQGANTGELFF
TRBJ2-3	-	-	TRBV5-1	TGCGCCAGCAGACACCGGGACCCCCTTCCGGATACGCAGTATTTT	CASRHRDPLPDTQYF
TRBJ2-3	-	TRBD2	TRBV7-6	TGTGCCAGCAGCTTAAACGGGGGGGGTTTGGCAGATACGCAGTATTTT	CASSLNGGGLADTQYF
TRBJ1-4	once	-	TRBV4-3	TGCGCCAGCAGCCAACCCGACAGCTCCAATGAAAAACTGTTTTTT	CASSQPDSSNEKLFF
TRBJ2-1	-	TRBD2	TRBV7-9	TGTGCCAGCATCGGGACTAGGATCGATCTCTACAATGAGCAGTTCTTC	CASIGTRIDLYNEQFF
TRBJ2-1	-	TRBD2	TRBV7-2	TGTGCCAGCAGATCCGGGACTACCTACAATGAGCAGTTCTTC	CASRSGTTYNEQFF
TRBJ1-1	-	-	TRBV10-3	TGTGCCATCAGTGAGGTCGGGGATGAAGCTTTCTTT	CAISEVGDEAFF
TRBJ2-2	-	TRBD1	TRBV11-3	TGTGCCAGCAGCATACCGGGACAGGGAGCTACCGGGGAGCTGTTTTTT	CASSIPGQGATGELFF
TRBJ2-7	-	-	TRBV21-1	TGTGCCAGCCGAGGGACAGGGAGTCCGGCCTACGAGCAGTACTTC	CASRGTGSPAYEQYF
TRBJ1-4	-	-	TRBV30	TGTGCCTGGGGGATGGAGGGAGAAAAACTGTTTTTT	CAWGMEGEKLFF
TRBJ2-7	-	-	TRBV7-2	TGTGCCAGCAGCTTTAGCTCCGAGCAGTACTTC	CASSFSSEQYF
TRBJ1-2	-	TRBD1	TRBV3-1/TRBV3-2	TGTGCCGTAGGCGCGGACAGGGGCCCTGGCTACACCTTC	CAVGADRGPGYTF
TRBJ2-5	-	TRBD2	TRBV5-1	TGCGCCAGCAGGCGTTCCGGGGGGGACCAAGAGACCCAGTACTTC	CASRRSGGDQETQYF